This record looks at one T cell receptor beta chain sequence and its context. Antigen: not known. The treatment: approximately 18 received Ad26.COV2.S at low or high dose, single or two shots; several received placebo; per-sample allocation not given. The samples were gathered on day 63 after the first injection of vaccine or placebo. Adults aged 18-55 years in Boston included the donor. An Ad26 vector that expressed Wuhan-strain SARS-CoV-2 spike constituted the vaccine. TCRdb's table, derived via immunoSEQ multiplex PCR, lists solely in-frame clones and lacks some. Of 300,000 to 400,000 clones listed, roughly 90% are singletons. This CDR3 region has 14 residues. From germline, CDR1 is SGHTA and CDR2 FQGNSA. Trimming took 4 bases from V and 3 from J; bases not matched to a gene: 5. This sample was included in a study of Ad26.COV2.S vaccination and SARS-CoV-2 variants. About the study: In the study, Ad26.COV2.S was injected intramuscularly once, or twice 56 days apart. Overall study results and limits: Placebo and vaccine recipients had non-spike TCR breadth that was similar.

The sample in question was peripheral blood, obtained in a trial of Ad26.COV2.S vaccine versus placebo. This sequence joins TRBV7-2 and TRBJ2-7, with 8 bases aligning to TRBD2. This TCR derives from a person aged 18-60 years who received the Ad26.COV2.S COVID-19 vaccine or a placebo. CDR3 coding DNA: TGTGCCAGCAGCTACCCCGGGACTAGCTACGAGCAGTACTTC. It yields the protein CASSYPGTSYEQYF.